This T cell receptor (beta chain) comes out of a study of OX40 agonist ivuxolimab in advanced cancers. General study findings and limits: Among the lowest peripheral clonal expansion occurred in 0.1-3.0 mg/kg partial responders.

This clone was seen only a few times. Antigen: not known. V gave up 4 bases and J gave up 1 base, with 20 bases separating them. CDR3 length: 18 residues. CDR1 ENHRY and CDR2 SYGVKD come from the germline V gene. The data were produced by immunoSEQ multiplex PCR, yet TCRdb's version contains in-frame clones alone and is incomplete. The profile shows roughly 51,000 clones, around 89% of them singletons. This TCR came from an adult with an advanced solid tumor such as melanoma, head and neck, liver or kidney cancer. V gene TRBV10-3 combines with J gene TRBJ2-4, with D perhaps given as TRBD1 or TRBD2 (7 bases each). The sample in question was CD4+ or CD8+ T cells sorted from blood, obtained in a trial of the OX40 agonist ivuxolimab. CDR3 amino acids: CAISAGGGDRVAKNIQYF. The CDR3 DNA follows: TGTGCCATCAGTGCCGGCGGGGGCGACAGGGTGGCCAAAAACATTCAGTACTTC.